These 20 T cell receptor beta chains were all obtained from the same sample, sequenced in a study of blood T cell repertoires in COVID-19. Method: immunoSEQ multiplex PCR; TCRdb's copy keeps in-frame clones and lacks some. The sample contains 300,000 to 350,000 clones, 87% of which appear only once. The specimen sequenced was peripheral blood. The receptors were sampled from a man aged 25 to 40 with COVID-19, enrolled during active disease.

This clone was detected only once. The CDR3 is CASSLIASEKLFF. The DNA for the CDR3 is TGTGCCAGCAGCTTAATCGCGAGCGAAAAACTGTTTTTT. The rearrangement joins TRBV7-2 to TRBJ1-4; no clear D. The CDR3 spans 13 residues. Looked up from germline, CDR1 is SGHTA and CDR2 is FQGNSA. V shed 2 bases and J shed 8 bases, with 9 bases lying between them.

The rearrangement links TRBV27 to TRBJ2-2, with D possibly matching TRBD1 (5 bases). The ends were cut back, 5 bases at V and 4 bases at J, with 11 bases in the middle. There are 14 residues in the CDR3. Per the germline V gene, CDR1 is MNHEY and CDR2 is SMNVEV (reference sequence). The CDR3 protein is CASSPLQATGELFF. The CDR3 DNA sequence: TGTGCCAGCAGTCCACTACAGGCCACCGGGGAGCTGTTTTTT.

The CDR3 reads CASSIGQGLGNQPQHF. As DNA, the CDR3 is TGTGCCAGTAGTATAGGGCAGGGACTAGGCAATCAGCCCCAGCATTTT. This chain links TRBV19 with TRBJ1-5, with D perhaps TRBD1 (5 bases). The CDR3 is made up of 16 amino acids. Trimming shortened V by 1 base and J by 2 bases, and 12 bases separated the two germline ends. CDR1 is LNHDA, CDR2 SQIVND, per germline (reference sequence).

The chain combines TRBV5-1 with TRBJ2-2, with 8 bases aligning to TRBD2. V was pared by 4 bases and J by 6 bases, with 5 bases of the junction left unmatched. The CDR3 has 14 amino acids. Germline V gives CDR1 SGHRS, CDR2 YFSETQ. This chain's CDR3 is CASSPWTSPGELFF. The CDR3 DNA reads as TGCGCCAGCAGCCCCTGGACTAGCCCCGGGGAGCTGTTTTTT.

The chain employs TRBV19 and TRBJ2-2; D remains unclear. Trimming left V 3 bases short and J 5 bases short, with 13 bases between. CDR1 and CDR2 (germline): LNHDA, SQIVND (reference sequence). The CDR3 covers 15 residues. The CDR3 sequence is CASSMSLVLTGELFF. The CDR3 region has the DNA TGTGCCAGTAGTATGTCTCTAGTGCTGACCGGGGAGCTGTTTTTT.

This clone was seen a single time. This chain connects TRBV7-9 to TRBJ2-5, with TRBD2 as a possible D gene (6 bases). The germline CDR1 and CDR2 sequences are SEHNR and FQNEAQ (reference sequence). This CDR3 spans 16 amino acids. Trimming removed 3 bases from V and 5 bases from J, with 19 bases in between. CDR3 protein: CASSFDGPWGVETQYF. The CDR3 DNA sequence: TGTGCCAGCAGCTTTGACGGACCGTGGGGGGTGGAGACCCAGTACTTC.

The chain carries TRBV5-1 and TRBJ1-3, with D unclear. This CDR3 is built from 15 residues. V was shortened by 0 bases and J by 3 bases, with 10 bases between the two germline ends. Germline V CDR1 and CDR2: SGHRS, YFSETQ. In DNA, the CDR3 is TGCGCCAGCAGCTTGGGGAGGTCTGGTGGAAACACCATATATTTT. This encodes CASSLGRSGGNTIYF.

The count of this clone is one. This sequence joins TRBV9 and TRBJ2-7; tentative D call: TRBD1 (5 bases). This CDR3 spans 15 amino acids. The V and J ends lost 0 bases and 1 base respectively, with 11 bases between them. Germline-derived CDR1 and CDR2 are SGDLS and YYNGEE. The CDR3 loop reads CASSVGQGKSYEQYF. The DNA for the CDR3 is TGTGCCAGCAGCGTAGGCCAGGGAAAATCCTACGAGCAGTACTTC.

The chain uses TRBV5-1 and TRBJ2-3, with unresolved D. Germline CDR1 and CDR2: SGHRS and YFSETQ. The CDR3 runs to 14 residues. V was clipped by 0 bases and J by 6 bases, with 11 bases between them. The DNA of the CDR3 is TGCGCCAGCAGCTTGGGGCAATCTCTCGATACGCAGTATTTT. Translated: CASSLGQSLDTQYF. Full variable domain (remainder filled in from reference TRBV5-1 and TRBJ2-3): KAGVTQTPRYLIKTRGQQVTLSCSPISGHRSVSWYQQTPGQGLQFLFEYFSETQRNKGNFPGRFSGRQFSNSRSEMNVSTLELGDSALYLCASSLGQSLDTQYFGPGTRLTVL.

The chain is built from TRBV6-2 or TRBV6-3 and TRBJ1-1; 7 nucleotides match TRBD1. Unmatched junction bases numbered 5, after V lost 3 bases and J lost 4 bases. Germline loops: CDR1 MNHEY, CDR2 SVGEGT. There are 14 residues in the CDR3. In DNA, the CDR3 is TGTGCCAGCAGTTATTTCCGACAGGGCACTGAAGCTTTCTTT. It translates to CASSYFRQGTEAFF.

V gene TRBV6-2 or TRBV6-3 combines with J gene TRBJ2-4, with 11 bases identical to TRBD2. CDR1 is MNHEY, CDR2 SVGEGT, per germline. The V segment lost 0 bases and the J segment 4 bases; nucleotides outside the gene matches: 2. This CDR3 region has 16 residues. DNA for the CDR3: TGTGCCAGCAGTTACTCCCGACTAGCGGGGAAAAACATTCAGTACTTC. Protein product: CASSYSRLAGKNIQYF.

The chain combines TRBV18 with TRBJ2-3; TRBD1 matches at 8 bases. Unmatched junction bases numbered 11, after V lost 3 bases and J lost 6 bases. Germline lookup yields CDR1 KGHSH and CDR2 LQKENI. There are 16 residues in the CDR3. The CDR3 loop reads CASSPFPGGKSDTQYF. For the CDR3, the DNA is TGTGCCAGCTCACCCTTCCCAGGGGGCAAGTCGGATACGCAGTATTTT.

J is TRBJ2-3 and V is TRBV20-1; D is perhaps TRBD2 (5 bases). The V gene lost 5 bases and the J gene lost 4 bases, with 7 bases spanning the gap. This CDR3 has 11 amino acids. The germline CDR1 and CDR2 sequences are DFQATT and SNEGSKA (reference sequence). This CDR3 reads CSAPGADTQYF. CDR3 DNA: TGCAGTGCTCCCGGGGCAGATACGCAGTATTTT.

The CDR3 protein is CASSYSTLVSGEQFF. In nucleotides, the CDR3 is TGTGCCAGCAGTTACTCGACCCTAGTTTCAGGGGAGCAGTTCTTC. The chain employs TRBV6-5 and TRBJ2-1, with a tentative D call TRBD1 (5 bases). CDR1 is MNHEY, CDR2 SVGAGI, per germline. The CDR3 is made up of 15 amino acids. Trimming removed 0 bases from V and 10 bases from J, with 16 bases in between.

V gene TRBV19 combines with J gene TRBJ2-7; 9 bases agree with TRBD1. The CDR3 is made up of 16 amino acids. J gave up 6 bases and V 6 bases, and 15 bases lay outside the gene matches. Per the germline V gene, CDR1 is LNHDA and CDR2 is SQIVND (reference sequence). The CDR3 nucleotides are TGTGCCAGTAGCAAAAGGGGATCCGGGACAGGGCGCGAGCAGTACTTC. This sequence encodes CASSKRGSGTGREQYF.

The rearrangement uses TRBV6-2 or TRBV6-3 and TRBJ2-1; 7 bases agree with TRBD2. CDR1 and CDR2 (germline): MNHEY, SVGEGT. The V segment lost 5 bases and the J segment 8 bases; nucleotides outside the gene matches: 12. The CDR3 has 15 amino acids. The CDR3 DNA reads TGTGCCAGCAGTACGATGGCGGTCGCGGGGGATGAGCAGTTCTTC. Protein sequence: CASSTMAVAGDEQFF.

The chain uses TRBV4-1 and TRBJ2-7; TRBD1 agrees at 9 bases. V dropped 4 bases and J dropped 4; count of bases not matched to a gene: 5. Per the germline V gene, CDR1 is MGHRA and CDR2 is YSYEKL. CDR3 size: 14 residues. In DNA form, the CDR3 reads TGCGCCAGCAGCCGCGGGACAGGGAATTACGAGCAGTACTTC. Protein product: CASSRGTGNYEQYF.

The chain combines TRBV19 with TRBJ1-5, with D possibly matching TRBD1 (6 bases). Germline CDR1 is LNHDA and CDR2 is SQIVND (reference sequence). Deletions cut 1 base from V and 1 base from J, with 11 bases between. The CDR3 contains 16 residues. The CDR3 sequence is CASSIGRGHSNQPQHF. CDR3 sequence (DNA): TGTGCCAGTAGTATAGGACGGGGACACAGCAATCAGCCCCAGCATTTT.

The chain couples TRBV6-6 to TRBJ2-3; D is unclear. Germline V gene data show CDR1 as MNHNY and CDR2 as SVGAGI (reference sequence). This CDR3 is built from 13 residues. Trimming shortened V by 7 bases and J by 0 bases, and 8 bases separated the two germline ends. The CDR3 loop is CASKAPSTDTQYF. CDR3 sequence (DNA): TGTGCCAGCAAAGCACCTAGCACAGATACGCAGTATTTT.

J is TRBJ2-5 and V is TRBV2, with a tentative D call TRBD2 (5 bases). CDR1 is SNHLY, CDR2 FYNNEI, per germline. V was shortened by 5 bases and J by 1 base, with 11 bases between the two germline ends. The CDR3 consists of 14 residues. The CDR3 region has the DNA TGTGCCAGCAGTAACGGACTTATCCAAGAGACCCAGTACTTC. This encodes CASSNGLIQETQYF.